The clone carrying this T cell receptor beta chain showed up just a few times. This record comes from a study of tumor-infiltrating lymphocytes in oesophageal squamous cell carcinoma. MiXCR was run by TCRdb on the PCR reads, yielding one entry per CDR3 protein. The table lists about 15,000 distinct CDR3 sequences, around 50% of them singletons. This CDR3 is built from 16 residues. Germline V CDR1 and CDR2: SGHVS, FQNEAQ. This TCR was sampled from a male donor with esophageal squamous cell carcinoma. The chain is built from TRBV7-8 and TRBJ2-1; 10 nucleotides align to TRBD2. TRBJ2-5 matches the DNA end more closely, so the J call is doubtful. Material: blood. CDR3 sequence: CASSLRTSGNQETQYF. CDR3 in DNA: TGTGCCAGCAGCCTTCGGACTAGCGGAAACCAAGAGACCCAGTACTTC.